These 9 T cell receptor beta chains were all obtained from the same sample, sequenced in a study. Using its own MiXCR run on the 5' RACE reads, TCRdb lists one record per CDR3 protein. The table shows 35,000 to 45,000 distinct CDR3 sequences, with roughly 20% occurring only once. Treg sorting used a CD4+CD25+CD127-/low gate. Sequences were obtained from Tregs sorted from a lymph node. All receptors derive from a female donor with breast cancer.

Only a few counts were recorded for this clonotype. This chain uses TRBV6-6 with TRBJ1-2; no firm D call. Trimming stripped 6 bases from V and 2 bases from J, with 7 bases between. The CDR3 length is 12 residues. Germline CDR1 MNHNY, CDR2 SVGAGI (reference sequence). The CDR3 sequence: CASREVNYGYTF. The DNA for the CDR3 is TGTGCCAGCAGAGAGGTCAACTATGGCTACACCTTC.

The chain joins TRBV27 to TRBJ2-7; D is possibly TRBD1 or TRBD2 (5 bases each). Germline values: CDR1 MNHEY, CDR2 SMNVEV (reference sequence). This CDR3 comprises 16 residues. V was trimmed by 5 bases and J by 5 bases, leaving 22 bases between them. The CDR3 sequence is CASSPGTGYRLDEQYF. CDR3 bases: TGTGCCAGCAGTCCCGGGACGGGGTATCGATTGGACGAGCAGTACTTC.

This clonotype is categorized as medium-sized. J is TRBJ2-1 and V is TRBV4-2; D unresolved. The CDR3 runs to 12 residues. Germline loops: CDR1 LGHNA, CDR2 YNFKEQ. V lost 0 bases and J lost 15, with 12 bases in between. CDR3 residues: CASSQDINVPFF. The CDR3 DNA is TGTGCCAGCAGCCAAGATATAAACGTTCCGTTCTTC.

This clonotype was detected ten times or more. The chain employs TRBV7-9 and TRBJ2-7; TRBD2 aligns across 12 bases. Trimming took 5 bases from V and 6 from J; bases not matched to a gene: 5. The CDR3 runs to 14 residues. Germline V lookup: CDR1 SEHNR, CDR2 FQNEAQ (reference sequence). The CDR3 region has the DNA TGTGCCAGCAGCCCGGGACTAGCGGGCTCCGAGCAGTACTTC. It codes for CASSPGLAGSEQYF. The full variable domain, in which reference TRBV7-9 and TRBJ2-7 provide the parts outside the CDR3, is DTGVSQNPRHKITKRGQNVTFRCDPISEHNRLYWYRQTLGQGPEFLTYFQNEAQLEKSRLLSDRFSAERPKGSFSTLEIQRTEQGDSAMYLCASSPGLAGSEQYFGPGTRLTVT.

This clonotype was recorded many times. V and J are TRBV7-2 and TRBJ2-3; 8 bases agree with TRBD2. V was clipped by 4 bases and J by 6 bases; unmatched bases: 6. This CDR3 spans 14 amino acids. The V gene's germline CDR1 is SGHTA and CDR2 FQGNSA. The CDR3 region is CASSWGLDPDTQYF. The CDR3 nucleotides are TGTGCCAGCAGCTGGGGACTAGACCCGGATACGCAGTATTTT.

This chain links TRBV4-1 with TRBJ2-1; 8 nucleotides match TRBD2. The CDR3 has 16 residues. The germline gives CDR1 MGHRA, CDR2 YSYEKL. V dropped 0 bases and J dropped 0; count of bases not matched to a gene: 1. CDR3 protein: CASSQELADSYNEQFF. DNA for the CDR3: TGCGCCAGCAGCCAAGAACTAGCGGACTCCTACAATGAGCAGTTCTTC.

Turning to this clonotype: It is likely a read error, because the conserved phenylalanine at the end of the CDR3 is missing. The J gene is TRBJ1-1, the V gene TRBV10-3; D gene unclear. The V and J ends lost 4 bases and 1 base respectively, with 13 bases between them. This CDR3 region has 15 residues. CDR1 ENHRY and CDR2 SYGVKD come from the germline V gene. The CDR3 loop is CAISGRDSRNTEAFS. The CDR3 DNA reads as TGTGCCATCAGTGGTCGGGATTCAAGGAACACTGAAGCTTTCTCT.

This clonotype has a handful of counts. The V and J genes are TRBV12-3 or TRBV12-4 and TRBJ1-1; no definite D call. Trimming removed 1 base at V and 4 bases at J, with 7 bases between. The CDR3 loop spans 13 amino acids. The CDR3: CASSLVVSTEAFF. In nucleotides, the CDR3 is TGTGCCAGCAGTTTAGTAGTCAGCACTGAAGCTTTCTTT.

There are many counts of this clonotype. The chain employs TRBV6-2 or TRBV6-3 and TRBJ2-2; the match to TRBD2 covers 8 bases. The CDR3 is 13 residues long. The junction had 8 bases not matched to a gene; V was cut back by 11 bases and J by 6 bases. The germline V gene encodes CDR1 MNHEY and CDR2 SVGEGT. CDR3 region: CASGTSEPGELFF. The DNA for the CDR3 is TGTGCCTCCGGGACTAGTGAGCCCGGGGAGCTGTTTTTT.